This T cell receptor beta chain was recovered during a study of cytomegalovirus exposure and HLA in healthy donors. 13 Jbeta primers and 60 Vbeta primers were used for the PCR. Sequencing was performed with immunoSEQ multiplex PCR; in TCRdb, only in-frame clones are kept and a portion is missing. The sample includes some 150,000 clones, around 81% of them seen just once. CDR1 is SGHRS, CDR2 YFSETQ, per germline. V shed 1 base and J shed 5 bases, with 9 bases lying between them. The CDR3 sequence is 13 residues long. The sequence came from a woman in her thirties in good health and CMV-seropositive. Sequencing used PBMCs. V usage is TRBV5-1 and J usage is TRBJ2-5, with D hard to call. The CDR3 coding sequence is TGCGCCAGCAGCTTGAGTGGCTTCGAGACCCAGTACTTC. Residues: CASSLSGFETQYF.